Only a few counts were recorded for the clone carrying this T cell receptor beta chain. This record comes from a study of early T cells in non-severe SARS-CoV-2 infection. TCRdb independently ran MiXCR on the 5' RACE reads; one entry per CDR3 protein. Among more than 55,000 distinct CDR3 sequences, roughly an eighth were seen once, and the ten largest hold about a tenth. V was pared by 10 bases and J by 4 bases, with 10 bases between. This CDR3 is 11 amino acids long. Here the sequenced sample was whole blood, taken at baseline. The origin of this receptor is an adult who was a healthcare worker with PCR-confirmed SARS-CoV-2 infection or an uninfected control (not recorded which). The chain joins TRBV12-3 or TRBV12-4 to TRBJ1-1; D not resolved. This CDR3 is CAIGSGTEAFF. CDR3 DNA sequence: TGTGCCATAGGGAGTGGCACTGAAGCTTTCTTT.